This entry describes one T cell receptor beta chain. This record belongs to a study of blood T cell repertoires in COVID-19. In the study overall: T cells, B-cell-depleted T cells, or PBMCs supplied cDNA or gDNA.

Sequencing was performed with immunoSEQ multiplex PCR; in TCRdb, only in-frame clones are kept and a portion is missing. The table records roughly 120,000 clones, around 85% of them present only once. The CDR3 contains 16 residues. The junction had 7 bases not matched to a gene; V was cut back by 1 base and J by 5 bases. The germline V gene has CDR1 KGHDR and CDR2 SFDVKD. The J gene is TRBJ2-5, the V gene TRBV24-1; 9 bases fit TRBD1. The clonotype was recovered from a man aged 50 to 60 with acute or convalescent COVID-19. The sequencing sample was made of peripheral blood. DNA for the CDR3: TGTGCCACCAGTGATTTAGCACAGGGGGCAGGGGAGACCCAGTACTTC. Protein: CATSDLAQGAGETQYF.